This T cell receptor (beta chain) comes out of a study of blood T cell repertoires in COVID-19. Whole-study context: T cells, B-cell-depleted T cells, or PBMCs supplied cDNA or gDNA.

The germline V gene has CDR1 MNHEY and CDR2 SMNVEV (reference sequence). This CDR3 is built from 12 residues. The V end was cut by 6 bases, the J end by 8 bases, with 8 bases between. Original processing notes: For nucleated cells, counts were estimated from reference gene primer amplification. Assay: immunoSEQ multiplex PCR; the TCRdb copy retains only in-frame clones and omits some. V, J and clone size derive from that table, while D and trimming were established from the DNA sequence. The repertoire holds tens of thousands of clones, with around 84% as singletons. Sequencing input: peripheral blood. This chain connects TRBV27 to TRBJ1-6; D unclear. The TCR was taken from a man in his forties or fifties with active COVID-19. CDR3: CASSGLHSPLHF. The CDR3 bases are TGTGCCAGCAGCGGGTTACATTCACCCCTCCACTTT.